These T cell receptor beta chains were read from a single sample in a study of human T cells and chemical hapten exposure. Each CDR3 protein is one row after TCRdb ran MiXCR on the RACE reads. The table lists 180,000 or so distinct CDR3 sequences, almost 30% of them singletons. Sequences were derived from whole blood, sampled in connection with sensitization to the hapten diphenylcyclopropenone (DPC). The receptors were sampled from a woman in her twenties or thirties with alopecia areata. Some clones in this sample may be carry-over from other donors' samples. CDR3s include the opening cysteine and the closing phenylalanine or tryptophan. Each record gives: D gene, V gene, clone size, J gene, CDR3 DNA, CDR3 protein. D genes are given only for firm matches. The listing skips clone size in some rows; elsewhere it reads once, few, many or a size class.

d_gene: .
v_gene: TRBV20-1
abundance: .
j_gene: TRBJ1-6
CDR3nt: TGCAGTGCGCCCCGCCCGGGGGCAAGCTCCTATAATTCACCCCTCCACTTT
CDR3aa: CSAPRPGASSYNSPLHF

d_gene: TRBD2
v_gene: TRBV29-1
abundance: .
j_gene: TRBJ2-2
CDR3nt: TGCAGCGTTACTGTGGGACTAGTCACCGGGGAGCTGTTTTTT
CDR3aa: CSVTVGLVTGELFF

d_gene: .
v_gene: TRBV29-1
abundance: .
j_gene: TRBJ1-1
CDR3nt: TGCAGCGTTTCGACAGGGAACACTGAAGCTTTCTTT
CDR3aa: CSVSTGNTEAFF

d_gene: TRBD1
v_gene: TRBV18
abundance: .
j_gene: TRBJ1-1
CDR3nt: TGTGCCAGCTCACCAGGGACAGGGGACACTGAAGCTTTCTTT
CDR3aa: CASSPGTGDTEAFF

d_gene: .
v_gene: TRBV20-1
abundance: many
j_gene: TRBJ2-3
CDR3nt: TGCAGTGCTAGAGATGGGCGGGGGCTCCGCGAGGATACGCAGTATTTT
CDR3aa: CSARDGRGLREDTQYF

d_gene: .
v_gene: TRBV7-9
abundance: .
j_gene: TRBJ2-5
CDR3nt: TGTGCCAGCAGCTTAACGGCTACGCAAGAGACCCAGTACTTC
CDR3aa: CASSLTATQETQYF

d_gene: .
v_gene: TRBV12-3/TRBV12-4
abundance: .
j_gene: TRBJ2-6
CDR3nt: TGTGCCAGCAGCTCGTGGGGGGCCAACGTCCTGACTTTC
CDR3aa: CASSSWGANVLTF

d_gene: .
v_gene: TRBV7-8
abundance: few
j_gene: TRBJ1-3
CDR3nt: TGTGCCAGCGGCACCTTCGGAAACACCATATATTTT
CDR3aa: CASGTFGNTIYF

d_gene: .
v_gene: TRBV3-1
abundance: .
j_gene: TRBJ1-5
CDR3nt: TGTGCCAGCAGCTTCGGAGAGAATCAGCCCCAGCATTTT
CDR3aa: CASSFGENQPQHF

d_gene: TRBD1
v_gene: TRBV5-1
abundance: .
j_gene: TRBJ1-4
CDR3nt: TGCGCCAGCAGCTTTATCGGACAGGGCGAGGGTTTTGAAAAACTGTTTTTT
CDR3aa: CASSFIGQGEGFEKLFF

d_gene: TRBD2
v_gene: TRBV7-2
abundance: few
j_gene: TRBJ2-3
CDR3nt: TGTGCCAGCACCCCAAGTAGCGGGAGAGGTACAGATACGCAGTATTTT
CDR3aa: CASTPSSGRGTDTQYF

d_gene: TRBD1
v_gene: TRBV10-3
abundance: .
j_gene: TRBJ2-7
CDR3nt: TGTGCCATCAGTCAGGGGGCAATGAAAACCTACGAGCAGTACTTC
CDR3aa: CAISQGAMKTYEQYF

d_gene: .
v_gene: TRBV29-1
abundance: .
j_gene: TRBJ1-2
CDR3nt: TGCAGCGTTGCCGGGACATTGCATGGCTACACCTTC
CDR3aa: CSVAGTLHGYTF

d_gene: .
v_gene: TRBV6-4
abundance: few
j_gene: TRBJ2-2
CDR3nt: TGTGCCAGCAGTCTTGACGGATTCACCGGGGAGCTGTTTTTT
CDR3aa: CASSLDGFTGELFF

d_gene: .
v_gene: TRBV4-3
abundance: .
j_gene: TRBJ2-1
CDR3nt: TGCGCCAGCAGCCAAGACAGGGCCGGCTACAATGAGCAGTTCTTC
CDR3aa: CASSQDRAGYNEQFF

d_gene: TRBD1
v_gene: TRBV29-1
abundance: .
j_gene: TRBJ2-7
CDR3nt: TGCAGCGTTGAGGGACAGGGGCTCTACGAGCAGTACTTC
CDR3aa: CSVEGQGLYEQYF

d_gene: TRBD1
v_gene: TRBV12-3/TRBV12-4
abundance: few
j_gene: TRBJ1-5
CDR3nt: TGTGCCAGCAGCCCGGGACAGCACAATCAGCCCCAGCATTTT
CDR3aa: CASSPGQHNQPQHF

d_gene: .
v_gene: TRBV28
abundance: .
j_gene: TRBJ1-2
CDR3nt: TGTGCCAGCACCGGGGGGGCTAAGGGCTACACCTTC
CDR3aa: CASTGGAKGYTF

d_gene: .
v_gene: TRBV15
abundance: .
j_gene: TRBJ1-3
CDR3nt: TGTGCCACCAGCAGAGACCGAGAGAACCCCTCTGGAAACACCATATATTTT
CDR3aa: CATSRDRENPSGNTIYF

d_gene: TRBD1
v_gene: TRBV4-2
abundance: .
j_gene: TRBJ1-2
CDR3nt: TGTGCCAGCAGCCAACCGACAGGGAATGGCTACACCTTC
CDR3aa: CASSQPTGNGYTF

d_gene: .
v_gene: TRBV20-1
abundance: .
j_gene: TRBJ2-1
CDR3nt: TGCAGTGCTAAGACAGGCCTCAATGAGCAGTTCTTC
CDR3aa: CSAKTGLNEQFF

d_gene: .
v_gene: TRBV28
abundance: .
j_gene: TRBJ2-1
CDR3nt: TGTGCCAGTTCCGGCCGGCGCAATGAGCAGTTCTTC
CDR3aa: CASSGRRNEQFF

d_gene: TRBD1
v_gene: TRBV28
abundance: few
j_gene: TRBJ1-5
CDR3nt: TGTGCCAGCGTGCGACAGGGCGTAATCCCCAATCAGCCCCAGCATTTT
CDR3aa: CASVRQGVIPNQPQHF

d_gene: .
v_gene: TRBV6-4
abundance: few
j_gene: TRBJ2-3
CDR3nt: TGTGCCAGCAGTGGAGCAGATACAGATACGCAGTATTTT
CDR3aa: CASSGADTDTQYF

d_gene: .
v_gene: TRBV6-2/TRBV6-3
abundance: many
j_gene: TRBJ2-6
CDR3nt: TGTGCCAGCAGCCAGGACAGCTCTGGGGCCAACGTCCTGACTTTC
CDR3aa: CASSQDSSGANVLTF

d_gene: TRBD1
v_gene: TRBV11-2
abundance: .
j_gene: TRBJ1-5
CDR3nt: TGTGCCAGCAGCCACACAGGGGGCGATCAGCCCCAGCATTTT
CDR3aa: CASSHTGGDQPQHF

d_gene: .
v_gene: TRBV28
abundance: few
j_gene: TRBJ1-1
CDR3nt: TGTGCCAGCAGTTCCAGGGAGTTCAAGGCTACTGAAGCTTTCTTT
CDR3aa: CASSSREFKATEAFF

d_gene: .
v_gene: TRBV2
abundance: .
j_gene: TRBJ2-2
CDR3nt: TGTGCCAACAGATCTAGCAGAGACACCGGGGAGCTGTTTTTT
CDR3aa: CANRSSRDTGELFF

d_gene: .
v_gene: TRBV21-1
abundance: .
j_gene: TRBJ2-1
CDR3nt: TGTGCCAGCAGCAAAGAGTTCCAGGGGGGGTTCTTC
CDR3aa: CASSKEFQGGFF

d_gene: .
v_gene: TRBV28
abundance: few
j_gene: TRBJ1-2
CDR3nt: TGTGCCAGCTGGGGCAGGGCCTATGGCTACACCTTC
CDR3aa: CASWGRAYGYTF

d_gene: .
v_gene: TRBV2
abundance: once
j_gene: TRBJ1-2
CDR3nt: TGTGCCAGCAAACGAGGGACCGTGGGATTCAATTTTGGGTATGGCTACACCTTC
CDR3aa: CASKRGTVGFNFGYGYTF

d_gene: TRBD2
v_gene: TRBV5-1
abundance: few
j_gene: TRBJ2-3
CDR3nt: TGCGCCAGCAGCTTGTTGTCCAGCGGGGGGGTGAGGACAGATACGCAGTATTTT
CDR3aa: CASSLLSSGGVRTDTQYF

d_gene: TRBD1
v_gene: TRBV5-1
abundance: few
j_gene: TRBJ1-6
CDR3nt: TGCGCCAGCAGCTCAAGACAGGGGGGGTCACCCCTCCACTTT
CDR3aa: CASSSRQGGSPLHF

d_gene: TRBD1
v_gene: TRBV7-2
abundance: many
j_gene: TRBJ1-1
CDR3nt: TGTGCCAGCAGCTTAGCCTGGACAGGGAATACTGAAGCTTTCTTT
CDR3aa: CASSLAWTGNTEAFF

d_gene: .
v_gene: TRBV28
abundance: .
j_gene: TRBJ1-5
CDR3nt: TGTGCCAGCAGTTTACCTCATGGAGTCGAGCCCCAGCATTTT
CDR3aa: CASSLPHGVEPQHF

d_gene: .
v_gene: TRBV9
abundance: many
j_gene: TRBJ2-3
CDR3nt: TGTGCCAGCAGCAGAACTAGCACAGATACGCAGTATTTT
CDR3aa: CASSRTSTDTQYF

d_gene: .
v_gene: TRBV6-6
abundance: .
j_gene: TRBJ2-7
CDR3nt: TGTGCCAGCGCGGTGGGGTACGAGCAGTACTTC
CDR3aa: CASAVGYEQYF

d_gene: TRBD1
v_gene: TRBV9
abundance: .
j_gene: TRBJ1-1
CDR3nt: TGTGCCAGCAGCCCCCGACAGGGGGTGAACACTGAAGCTTTCTTT
CDR3aa: CASSPRQGVNTEAFF

d_gene: .
v_gene: TRBV7-2
abundance: .
j_gene: TRBJ2-2
CDR3nt: TGTGCCAGCAGCTTAGCTAATGGCGGGGAGCTGTTTTTT
CDR3aa: CASSLANGGELFF